Sequencing of this T cell receptor (beta chain) was carried out in a study of long-term antiretroviral therapy in people with HIV. V shed 5 bases, J shed 2 bases, and the junction held 5 bases outside the gene matches. This CDR3 is built from 14 residues. Germline lookup yields CDR1 SGHVS and CDR2 FQNEAQ. Samples were assayed with immunoSEQ v3.0 at survey level. Sequenced by immunoSEQ multiplex PCR; TCRdb stores in-frame clones only, minus some. The data hold roughly 18,000 clones, with 75% to 95% observed a single time. This material consisted of unsorted PBMCs, taken 3 years after starting antiretroviral therapy. The V call is TRBV7-8, the J call TRBJ2-7, with 8 bases fitting TRBD1. The TCR was taken from a man aged 45-65 years with HIV. The CDR3 DNA sequence: TGTGCCAGCAGCCCTCCGGGACAGGCCTACGAGCAGTACTTC. Translated, it gives CASSPPGQAYEQYF.